The clone carrying this T cell receptor beta chain was picked up many times. V lost 8 bases to trimming and J lost 0 bases, with 14 bases between them. Germline-derived CDR1 and CDR2 are MDHEN and SYDVKM. This CDR3 is built from 14 residues. This sample is drawn from a study of blood T cell repertoires in COVID-19. Study as a whole: Material from acute and convalescent COVID-19 was sourced from the United States, Italy and Spain. T cells, B-cell-depleted T cells, or PBMCs provided the cDNA or gDNA that served as material.

Original handling: Using reference gene primer amplification, nucleated cell counts were estimated. Repertoires were generated with immunoSEQ multiplex PCR, while TCRdb's copy carries only in-frame clones and drops some. V and J calls and clone size are as listed in that table; D and trimming were resolved from the DNA. The table shows a few hundred thousand clones, with roughly 77% occurring only once. The source of this sequence is a woman of 80 years or more with acute or convalescent COVID-19. The V call is TRBV28, the J call TRBJ2-7; D gene uncertain. The sample consisted of peripheral blood. DNA for the CDR3: TGTGCCAGCCTCCTTGGCGGCCGCTCCTACGAGCAGTACTTC. Translation gives CASLLGGRSYEQYF.